This T cell receptor (beta chain) emerged from a study of T cell changes during pregnancy in multiple sclerosis. Germline-derived CDR1 and CDR2 are MRHNA and SNTAGT. This CDR3 spans 14 amino acids. The junction had 9 bases not matched to a gene; V was cut back by 11 bases and J by 6 bases. Only in-frame clones appear in the TCRdb table, and some are missing; sequencing was by immunoSEQ multiplex PCR. The sample gives roughly 110,000 clones, around 90% of which show up once; 1.5% to 2% is in the top ten. The receptor was isolated from a female donor with multiple sclerosis, enrolled in a pregnancy study. Sequencing used peripheral blood, obtained before pregnancy. This rearrangement joins TRBV6-4 to TRBJ2-1, with 11 bases matching TRBD1. CDR3 loop: CACSGTGGSNEQFF. The CDR3 DNA is TGTGCCTGCTCCGGGACAGGGGGGAGCAATGAGCAGTTCTTC.